The rows below give T cell receptor beta chains drawn from one sample of a study of monozygotic twins with inflammatory bowel disease. TCRdb reanalyzed the 5' RACE reads and collapses them to one entry per CDR3 protein, without DNA. This sample contains about 380,000 distinct CDR3 sequences. The sample consisted of blood. The receptor set was obtained from a human donor with ulcerative colitis or Crohn's disease, or a healthy co-twin of an affected twin (not recorded which). Both conserved end residues are part of each CDR3.

TRBJ2-7	TRBV29-1	CSVSQGSYSYEQYF
TRBJ2-1	TRBV11-1	CASSLMSFGTTIYNEQFF
TRBJ1-1	TRBV5-1	CASSLVGGNTEAFF
TRBJ2-3	TRBV28	CASRTVAIGGAETQYF
TRBJ1-5	TRBV27	CASSLSMGTGNQPQHF
TRBJ1-1	TRBV5-1	CASSQQGYTEAFF
TRBJ2-4	TRBV6-2/TRBV6-3	CASSYPRPSDRLRNIQYF
TRBJ2-7	TRBV7-2	CASSLRQTGAYEQYF
TRBJ2-1	TRBV3-1	CASSQDWLPNNEQFF
TRBJ1-3	TRBV11-2	CASSAIVVGAGNTIYF
TRBJ2-7	TRBV12-3/TRBV12-4	CASSQRSGALRGQYF
TRBJ2-7	TRBV7-2	CASSRDRRSEQYF
TRBJ2-2	TRBV6-1	CASSGPGTADTGELFF
TRBJ2-3	TRBV27	CASSLNRLTQYF
TRBJ2-3	TRBV11-2	CASSLSSQTSDTQYF
TRBJ2-3	TRBV29-1	CSVDDGWGTDTQYF
TRBJ1-5	TRBV6-1	CASWDSHSNQPQHF
TRBJ2-7	TRBV7-9	CASSPALAGGGYEQYF
TRBJ2-1	TRBV6-5	CASSYGGSGNEQFF
TRBJ1-1	TRBV30	CAWTKQGGKNTEAFF
TRBJ2-5	TRBV7-9	CASSPWTVQETQYF
TRBJ1-2	TRBV5-1	CASSFGTGDNYGYTF
TRBJ2-5	TRBV7-2	CASSGGGLEGPETQYF